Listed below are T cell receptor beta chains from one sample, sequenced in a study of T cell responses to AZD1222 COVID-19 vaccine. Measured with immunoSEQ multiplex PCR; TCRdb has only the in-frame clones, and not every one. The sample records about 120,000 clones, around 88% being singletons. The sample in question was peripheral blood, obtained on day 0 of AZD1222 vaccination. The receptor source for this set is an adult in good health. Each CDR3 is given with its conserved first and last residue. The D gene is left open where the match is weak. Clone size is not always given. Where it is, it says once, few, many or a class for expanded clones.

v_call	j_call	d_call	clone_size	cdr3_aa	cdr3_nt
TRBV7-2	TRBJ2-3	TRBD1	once	CASSFGQGGTDTQYF	TGTGCCAGCAGCTTCGGACAGGGTGGCACAGATACGCAGTATTTT
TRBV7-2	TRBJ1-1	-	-	CASSLAPGMMTEAFF	TGTGCCAGCAGCTTAGCACCAGGGATGATGACTGAAGCTTTCTTT
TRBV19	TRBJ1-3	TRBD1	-	CASSQGQGRSSGNTIYF	TGTGCCAGTAGTCAGGGACAGGGAAGGTCATCTGGAAACACCATATATTTT
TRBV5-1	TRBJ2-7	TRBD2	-	CASSPGQTSGAYEQYF	TGCGCCAGCAGCCCGGGCCAGACTAGCGGGGCCTACGAGCAGTACTTC
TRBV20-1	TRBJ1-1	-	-	CSASAVGRYTEAFF	TGCAGTGCTAGTGCGGTCGGACGCTACACTGAAGCTTTCTTT
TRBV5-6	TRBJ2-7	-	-	CASSLTGPYEQYF	TGTGCCAGCAGCTTGACAGGGCCCTACGAGCAGTACTTC
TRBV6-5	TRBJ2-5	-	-	CASSYGKETQYF	TGTGCCAGCAGCTACGGCAAAGAGACCCAGTACTTC
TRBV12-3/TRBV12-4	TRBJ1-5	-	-	CASSLDLNQPQHF	TGTGCCAGCAGTTTGGACCTAAATCAGCCCCAGCATTTT
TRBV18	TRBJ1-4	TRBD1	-	CASSPPGQGGEKLFF	TGTGCCAGCTCACCACCGGGACAGGGTGGGGAAAAACTGTTTTTT
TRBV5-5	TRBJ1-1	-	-	CASSLARIAFF	TGTGCCAGCAGCTTGGCACGCATAGCTTTCTTT
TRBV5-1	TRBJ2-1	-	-	CASSLQASSYNEQFF	TGCGCCAGCAGCTTACAGGCGAGCTCCTACAATGAGCAGTTCTTC
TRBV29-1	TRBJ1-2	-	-	CSVEPYRFYGYTF	TGCAGCGTTGAGCCCTACAGGTTCTATGGCTACACCTTC
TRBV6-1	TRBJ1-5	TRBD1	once	CASSDRTGDGNQPQHF	TGTGCCAGCAGTGACCGGACAGGGGATGGCAATCAGCCCCAGCATTTT
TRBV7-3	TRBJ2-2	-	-	CASSLSVAGELFF	TGTGCCAGCAGCTTAAGCGTGGCCGGGGAGCTGTTTTTT
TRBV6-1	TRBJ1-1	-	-	CASSEGTGWGTEAFF	TGTGCCAGCAGTGAAGGTACAGGATGGGGCACTGAAGCTTTCTTT
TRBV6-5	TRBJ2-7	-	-	CASSYSAGSHEQYF	TGTGCCAGCAGTTACTCGGCAGGGTCACACGAGCAGTACTTC
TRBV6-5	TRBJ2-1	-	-	CASSYLPAWENEQFF	TGTGCCAGCAGTTACTTGCCGGCGTGGGAGAATGAGCAGTTCTTC